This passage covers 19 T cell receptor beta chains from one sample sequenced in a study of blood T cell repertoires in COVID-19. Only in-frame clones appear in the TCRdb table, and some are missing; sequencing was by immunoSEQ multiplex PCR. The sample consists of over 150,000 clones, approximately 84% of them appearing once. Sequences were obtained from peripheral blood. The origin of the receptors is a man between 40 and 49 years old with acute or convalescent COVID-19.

In DNA form, the CDR3 reads TGTGCCAGCAGTTACGAACAGCCAATGGCCAACGTCCTGACTTTC. It yields the protein CASSYEQPMANVLTF. The V call is TRBV6-5, the J call TRBJ2-6; D not resolved. CDR1 and CDR2 (germline): MNHEY, SVGAGI. Trimming stripped 2 bases from V and 6 bases from J, with 11 bases between. The CDR3 is 15 residues long.

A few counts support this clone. CDR3 bases: TGTGCCAGCAGGGAGGCTGAAGCTTTCTTT. Encoded protein: CASREAEAFF. J is TRBJ1-1 and V is TRBV6-5; D is uncertain. V lost 6 bases and J 6 bases, leaving 5 bases between the germline ends. Per the germline V gene, CDR1 is MNHEY and CDR2 is SVGAGI. The CDR3 runs to 10 residues.

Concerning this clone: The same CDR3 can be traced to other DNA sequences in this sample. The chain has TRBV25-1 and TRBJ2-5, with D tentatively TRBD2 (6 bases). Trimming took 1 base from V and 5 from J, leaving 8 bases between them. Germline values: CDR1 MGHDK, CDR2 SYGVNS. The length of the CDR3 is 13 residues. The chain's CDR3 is CASSEWGRETQYF. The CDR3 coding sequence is TGTGCCAGCAGTGAATGGGGGAGGGAGACCCAGTACTTC.

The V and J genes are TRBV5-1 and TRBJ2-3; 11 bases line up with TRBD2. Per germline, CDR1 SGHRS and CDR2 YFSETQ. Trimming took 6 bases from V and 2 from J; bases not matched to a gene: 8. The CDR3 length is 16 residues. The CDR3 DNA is TGCGCCAGCAAGAGTAATAGCGGGGGGGTCACAGATACGCAGTATTTT. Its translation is CASKSNSGGVTDTQYF.

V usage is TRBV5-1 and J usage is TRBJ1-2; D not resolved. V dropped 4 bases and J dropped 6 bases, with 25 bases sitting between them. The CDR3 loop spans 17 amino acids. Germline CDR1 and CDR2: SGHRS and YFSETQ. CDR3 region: CASSPRTSTVPKNGYTF. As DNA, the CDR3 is TGCGCCAGCAGCCCGAGGACTTCAACGGTACCGAAAAATGGCTACACCTTC. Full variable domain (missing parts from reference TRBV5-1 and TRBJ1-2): KAGVTQTPRYLIKTRGQQVTLSCSPISGHRSVSWYQQTPGQGLQFLFEYFSETQRNKGNFPGRFSGRQFSNSRSEMNVSTLELGDSALYLCASSPRTSTVPKNGYTFGSGTRLTVV.

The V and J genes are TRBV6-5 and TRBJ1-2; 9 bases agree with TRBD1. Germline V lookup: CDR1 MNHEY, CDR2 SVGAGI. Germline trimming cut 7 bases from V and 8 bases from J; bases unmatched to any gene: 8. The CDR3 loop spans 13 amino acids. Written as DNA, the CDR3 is TGTGCCAGCAACCCAAGACAGGGGGAAGGCTACACCTTC. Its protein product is CASNPRQGEGYTF.

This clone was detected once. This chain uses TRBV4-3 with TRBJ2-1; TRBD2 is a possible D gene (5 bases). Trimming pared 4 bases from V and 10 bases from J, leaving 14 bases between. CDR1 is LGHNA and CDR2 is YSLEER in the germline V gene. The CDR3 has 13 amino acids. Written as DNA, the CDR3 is TGCGCCAGCAGCCTTGCAGGCGGGCAAGAGCAGTTCTTC. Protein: CASSLAGGQEQFF.

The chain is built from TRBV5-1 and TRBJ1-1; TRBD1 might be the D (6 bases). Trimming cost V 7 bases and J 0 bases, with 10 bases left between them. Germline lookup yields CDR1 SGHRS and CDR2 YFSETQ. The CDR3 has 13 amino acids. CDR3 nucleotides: TGCGCCAGCCGGGACACCATGAACACTGAAGCTTTCTTT. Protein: CASRDTMNTEAFF.

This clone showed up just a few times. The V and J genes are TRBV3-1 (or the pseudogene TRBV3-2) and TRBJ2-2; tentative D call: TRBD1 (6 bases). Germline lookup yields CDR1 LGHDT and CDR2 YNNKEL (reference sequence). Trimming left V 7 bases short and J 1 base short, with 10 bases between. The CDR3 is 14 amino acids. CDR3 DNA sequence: TGTGCCAGCACCCAGGGACAGAACACCGGGGAGCTGTTTTTT. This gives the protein CASTQGQNTGELFF.

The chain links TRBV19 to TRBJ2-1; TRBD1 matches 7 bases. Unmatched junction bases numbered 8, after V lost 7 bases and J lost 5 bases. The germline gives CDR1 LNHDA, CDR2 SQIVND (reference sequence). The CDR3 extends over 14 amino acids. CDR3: CASTLTGPNNEQFF. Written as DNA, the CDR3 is TGTGCCAGTACCCTGACAGGGCCAAACAATGAGCAGTTCTTC.

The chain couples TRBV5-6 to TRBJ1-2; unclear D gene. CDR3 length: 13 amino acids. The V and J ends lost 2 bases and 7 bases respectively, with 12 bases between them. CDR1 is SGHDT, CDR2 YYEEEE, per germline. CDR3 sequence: CASSLITVGGYTF. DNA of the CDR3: TGTGCCAGCAGCTTAATTACGGTTGGTGGCTACACCTTC.

For the CDR3, the DNA is TGTGCCAGCTCAGATACTAGCGGGGGCGTCAAAGAGACCCAGTACTTC. This encodes CASSDTSGGVKETQYF. The J gene is TRBJ2-5, the V gene TRBV18, with TRBD2 matching 11 bases. The CDR3 length is 16 residues. V was pared by 5 bases and J by 3 bases, with 8 bases of the junction left unmatched. Germline assignment: CDR1 KGHSH and CDR2 LQKENI.

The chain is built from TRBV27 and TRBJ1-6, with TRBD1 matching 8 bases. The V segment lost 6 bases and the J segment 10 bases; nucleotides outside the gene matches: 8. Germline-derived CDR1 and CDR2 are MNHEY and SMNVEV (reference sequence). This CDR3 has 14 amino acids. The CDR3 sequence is CASSKDRVASPLHF. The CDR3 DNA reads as TGTGCCAGCAGCAAGGACAGGGTGGCATCACCCCTCCACTTT.

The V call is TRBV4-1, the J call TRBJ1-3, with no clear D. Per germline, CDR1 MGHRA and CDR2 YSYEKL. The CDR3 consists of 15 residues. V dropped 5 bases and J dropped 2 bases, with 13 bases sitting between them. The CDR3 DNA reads TGCGCCAGCAGCTCCCCCTGGGCCGCTGGAAACACCATATATTTT. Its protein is CASSSPWAAGNTIYF.

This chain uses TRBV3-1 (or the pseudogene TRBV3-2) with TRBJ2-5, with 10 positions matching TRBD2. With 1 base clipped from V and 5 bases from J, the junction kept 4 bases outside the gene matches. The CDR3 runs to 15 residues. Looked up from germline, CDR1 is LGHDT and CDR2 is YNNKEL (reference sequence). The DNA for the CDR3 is TGTGCCAGCAGCCAAGCAAGCGGGGGGGCCGAGACCCAGTACTTC. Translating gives CASSQASGGAETQYF.

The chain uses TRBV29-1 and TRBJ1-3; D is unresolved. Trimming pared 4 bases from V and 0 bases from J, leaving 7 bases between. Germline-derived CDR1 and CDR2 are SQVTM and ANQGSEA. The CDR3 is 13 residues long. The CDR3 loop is CSVGRGSGNTIYF. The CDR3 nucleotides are TGCAGCGTTGGACGGGGCTCTGGAAACACCATATATTTT.

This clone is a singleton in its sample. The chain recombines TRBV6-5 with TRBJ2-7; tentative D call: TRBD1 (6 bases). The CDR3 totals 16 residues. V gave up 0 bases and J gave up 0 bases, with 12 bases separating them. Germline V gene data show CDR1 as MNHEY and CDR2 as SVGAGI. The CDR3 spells CASSYSGTTNSYEQYF. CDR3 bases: TGTGCCAGCAGTTACTCTGGGACAACAAACTCCTACGAGCAGTACTTC.

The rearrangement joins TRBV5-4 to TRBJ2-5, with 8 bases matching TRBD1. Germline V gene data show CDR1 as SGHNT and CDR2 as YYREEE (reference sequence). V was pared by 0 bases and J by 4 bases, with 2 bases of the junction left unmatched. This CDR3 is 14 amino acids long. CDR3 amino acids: CASSLARGRETQYF. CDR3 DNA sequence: TGTGCCAGCAGCTTGGCCAGGGGGCGAGAGACCCAGTACTTC.

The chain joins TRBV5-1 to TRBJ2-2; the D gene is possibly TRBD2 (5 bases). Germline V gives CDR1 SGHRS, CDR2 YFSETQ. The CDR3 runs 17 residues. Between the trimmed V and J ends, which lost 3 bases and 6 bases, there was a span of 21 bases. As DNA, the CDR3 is TGCGCCAGCAGCTCCGTCCCAACCGACGGGATAGCCGGGGAGCTGTTTTTT. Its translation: CASSSVPTDGIAGELFF.